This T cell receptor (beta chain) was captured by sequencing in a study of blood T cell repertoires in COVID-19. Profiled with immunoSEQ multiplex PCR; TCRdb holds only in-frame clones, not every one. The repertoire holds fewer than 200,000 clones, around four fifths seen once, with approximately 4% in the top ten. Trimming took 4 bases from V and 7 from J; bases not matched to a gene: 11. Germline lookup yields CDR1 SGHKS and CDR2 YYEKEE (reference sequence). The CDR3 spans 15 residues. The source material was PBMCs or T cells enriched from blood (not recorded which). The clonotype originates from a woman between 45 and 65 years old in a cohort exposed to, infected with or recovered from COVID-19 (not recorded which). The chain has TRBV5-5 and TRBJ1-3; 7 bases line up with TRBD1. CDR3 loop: CASSRDDRDGNTIYF. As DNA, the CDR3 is TGTGCCAGCAGCCGAGATGACAGGGACGGGAACACCATATATTTT.